This TCR beta chain was sequenced for a study of technical replicates of blood from a few donors. Assay: immunoSEQ multiplex PCR; the TCRdb copy retains only in-frame clones and omits some. The data hold 62,000 or so clones, with around nine tenths observed a single time. The CDR3 length is 17 residues. Germline V gene sequence: CDR1 SGDLS, CDR2 YYNGEE. The ends lost 6 bases at V and 8 bases at J; junction bases unmatched: 16. The chain couples TRBV9 to TRBJ2-1; 11 positions match TRBD2. The specimen sequenced was PBMCs. The source of this sequence is a human donor in good health. Some clones in this sample may be carry-over from other donors' samples. The CDR3 reads CASTTGLADPLEDEQFF. The CDR3 DNA is TGTGCCAGCACGACGGGACTAGCGGACCCCTTGGAAGATGAGCAGTTCTTC.